The TCR beta chain described here comes from a study of CD8 T cells in Susac syndrome. RNA was extracted with the RNeasy kit, and a quantity of about 0.45 to 1 ug was reverse transcribed using random hexamers. A multiplex approach, immunoSEQ multiplex PCR, amplified TCR beta CDR3 across 54 Vbeta and 13 Jbeta. TCRdb itself ran the immunoSEQ multiplex PCR reads through MiXCR, one entry per CDR3 protein. The data contain roughly 140,000 distinct CDR3 sequences, roughly 94% of them singletons. The length of the CDR3 is 16 residues. Germline lookup yields CDR1 SGHVS and CDR2 FQNEAQ. Between the trimmed V and J ends, which lost 0 bases and 10 bases, there was a span of 19 bases.

The chain employs TRBV7-8 and TRBJ2-1, with D unclear. Sequenced input: CD8+ T cells from PBMCs. This sequence originates from a human donor with multiple sclerosis. The CDR3 bases are TGTGCCAGCAGCTTAGCGCAGGCTAGTCGCGTTAGAGAGCAGTTCTTC. Protein product: CASSLAQASRVREQFF.